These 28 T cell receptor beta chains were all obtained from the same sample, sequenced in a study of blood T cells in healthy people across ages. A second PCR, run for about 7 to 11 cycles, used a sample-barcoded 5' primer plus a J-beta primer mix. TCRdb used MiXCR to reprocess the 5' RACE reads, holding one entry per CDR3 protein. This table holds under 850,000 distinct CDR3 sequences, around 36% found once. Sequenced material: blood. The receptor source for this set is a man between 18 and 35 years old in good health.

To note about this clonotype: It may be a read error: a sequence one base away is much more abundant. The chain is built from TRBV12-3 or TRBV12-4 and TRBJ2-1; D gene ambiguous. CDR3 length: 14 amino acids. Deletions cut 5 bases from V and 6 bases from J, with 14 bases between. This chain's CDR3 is CASSLGYSGNEQFF. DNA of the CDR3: TGTGCCAGCAGTCTAGGTTACTCTGGCAATGAGCAGTTCTTC.

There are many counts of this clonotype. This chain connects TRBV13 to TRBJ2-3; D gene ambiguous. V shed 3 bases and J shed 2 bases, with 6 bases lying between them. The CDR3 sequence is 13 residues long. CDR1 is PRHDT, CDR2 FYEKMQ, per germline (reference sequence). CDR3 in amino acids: CASSFKLTDTQYF. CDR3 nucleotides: TGTGCCAGCAGCTTCAAACTCACAGATACGCAGTATTTT. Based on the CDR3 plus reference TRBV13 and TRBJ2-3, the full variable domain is AAGVIQSPRHLIKEKRETATLKCYPIPRHDTVYWYQQGPGQDPQFLISFYEKMQSDKGSIPDRFSAQQFSDYHSELNMSSLELGDSALYFCASSFKLTDTQYFGPGTRLTVL.

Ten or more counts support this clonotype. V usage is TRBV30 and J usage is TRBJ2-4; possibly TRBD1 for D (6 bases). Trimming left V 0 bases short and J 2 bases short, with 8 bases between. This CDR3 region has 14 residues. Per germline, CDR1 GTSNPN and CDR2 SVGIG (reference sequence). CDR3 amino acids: CAWSVQGTKNIQYF. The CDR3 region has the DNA TGTGCCTGGAGTGTACAGGGTACCAAAAACATTCAGTACTTC.

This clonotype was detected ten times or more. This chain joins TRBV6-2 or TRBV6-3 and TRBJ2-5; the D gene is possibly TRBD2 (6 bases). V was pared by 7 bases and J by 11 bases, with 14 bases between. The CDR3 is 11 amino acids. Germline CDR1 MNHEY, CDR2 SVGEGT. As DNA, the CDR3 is TGTGCCAGCAACTTACGGGGGAAACAGTACTTC. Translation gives CASNLRGKQYF.

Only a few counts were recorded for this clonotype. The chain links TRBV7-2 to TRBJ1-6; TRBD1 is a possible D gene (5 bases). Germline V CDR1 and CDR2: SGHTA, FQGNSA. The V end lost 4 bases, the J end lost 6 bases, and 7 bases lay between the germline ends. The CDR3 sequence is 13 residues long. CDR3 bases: TGTGCCAGCAGCTCTGACAGTAATTCACCCCTCCACTTT. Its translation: CASSSDSNSPLHF.

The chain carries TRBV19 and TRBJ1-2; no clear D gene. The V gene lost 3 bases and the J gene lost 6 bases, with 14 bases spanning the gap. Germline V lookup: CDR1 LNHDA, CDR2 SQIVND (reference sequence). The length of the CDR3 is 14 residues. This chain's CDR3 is CASSIGRGKDGYTF. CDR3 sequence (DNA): TGTGCCAGTAGTATCGGGAGAGGGAAGGATGGCTACACCTTC. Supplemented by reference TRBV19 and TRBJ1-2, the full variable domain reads DGGITQSPKYLFRKEGQNVTLSCEQNLNHDAMYWYRQDPGQGLRLIYYSQIVNDFQKGDIAEGYSVSREKKESFPLTVTSAQKNPTAFYLCASSIGRGKDGYTFGSGTRLTVV.

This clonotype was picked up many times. CDR3 in DNA: TGTGCCAGCAGCCGAACAGGGTTTAGTACGCAGTATTTT. It is translated as CASSRTGFSTQYF. V usage is TRBV14 and J usage is TRBJ2-3; D possibly corresponds to TRBD1 (6 bases). Trimming left V 4 bases short and J 8 bases short, with 13 bases between. The CDR3 loop spans 13 amino acids. Germline V gene data show CDR1 as SGHDN and CDR2 as FVKESK.

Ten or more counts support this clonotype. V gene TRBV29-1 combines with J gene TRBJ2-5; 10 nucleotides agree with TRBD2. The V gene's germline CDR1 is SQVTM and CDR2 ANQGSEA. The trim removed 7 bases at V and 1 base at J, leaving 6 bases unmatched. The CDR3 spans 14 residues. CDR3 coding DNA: TGCAGCGCATTAGCGGGGGGCCTCCAAGAGACCCAGTACTTC. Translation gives CSALAGGLQETQYF.

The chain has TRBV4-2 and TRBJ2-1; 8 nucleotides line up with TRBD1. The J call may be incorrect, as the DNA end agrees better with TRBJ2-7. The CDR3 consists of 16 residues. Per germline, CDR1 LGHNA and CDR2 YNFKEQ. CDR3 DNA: TGTGCCAGCAGCTACAGTCCGGGGACAGGCTACAATGAGCAGTACTTC. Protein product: CASSYSPGTGYNEQYF.

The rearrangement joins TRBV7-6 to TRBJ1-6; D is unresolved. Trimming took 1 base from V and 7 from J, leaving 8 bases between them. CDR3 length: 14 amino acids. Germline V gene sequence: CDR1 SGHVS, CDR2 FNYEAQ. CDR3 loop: CASSLGEMNSPLHF. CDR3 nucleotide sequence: TGTGCCAGCAGCTTAGGGGAGATGAATTCACCCCTCCACTTT.

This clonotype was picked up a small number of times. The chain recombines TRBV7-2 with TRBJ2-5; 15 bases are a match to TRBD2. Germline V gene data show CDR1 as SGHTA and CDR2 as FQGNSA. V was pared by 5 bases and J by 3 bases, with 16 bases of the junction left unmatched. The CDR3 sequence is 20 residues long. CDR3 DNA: TGTGCCAGCAGCGCCGGACTAGCGGGGGGGCCAACCTCCAGAAAAGAGACCCAGTACTTC. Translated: CASSAGLAGGPTSRKETQYF.

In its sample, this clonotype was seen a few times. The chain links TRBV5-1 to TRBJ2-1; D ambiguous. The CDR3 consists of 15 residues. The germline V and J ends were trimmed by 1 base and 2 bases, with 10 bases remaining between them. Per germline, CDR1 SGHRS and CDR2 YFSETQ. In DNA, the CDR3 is TGCGCCAGCAGCTTGCGGACCGAGGCCTACAATGAGCAGTTCTTC. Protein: CASSLRTEAYNEQFF.

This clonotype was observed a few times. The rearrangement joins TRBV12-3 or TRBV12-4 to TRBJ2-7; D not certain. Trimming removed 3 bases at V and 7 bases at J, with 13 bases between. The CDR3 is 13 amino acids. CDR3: CASSFRPDTEQYF. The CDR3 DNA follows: TGTGCCAGCAGTTTTCGTCCAGATACGGAGCAGTACTTC.

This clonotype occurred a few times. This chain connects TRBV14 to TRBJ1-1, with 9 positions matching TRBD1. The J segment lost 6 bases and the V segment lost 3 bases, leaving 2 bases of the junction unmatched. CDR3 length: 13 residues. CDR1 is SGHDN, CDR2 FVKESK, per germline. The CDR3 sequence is CASSQGQGSEAFF. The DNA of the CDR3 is TGTGCCAGCAGCCAGGGACAGGGCTCTGAAGCTTTCTTT.

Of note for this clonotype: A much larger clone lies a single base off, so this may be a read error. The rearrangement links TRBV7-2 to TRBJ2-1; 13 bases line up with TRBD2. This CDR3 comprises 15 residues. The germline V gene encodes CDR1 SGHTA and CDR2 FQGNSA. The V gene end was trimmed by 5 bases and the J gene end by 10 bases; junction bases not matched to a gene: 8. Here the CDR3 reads CASSGRTSGGKEQFF. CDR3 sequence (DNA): TGTGCCAGCAGCGGTCGGACTAGCGGGGGTAAGGAGCAGTTCTTC.

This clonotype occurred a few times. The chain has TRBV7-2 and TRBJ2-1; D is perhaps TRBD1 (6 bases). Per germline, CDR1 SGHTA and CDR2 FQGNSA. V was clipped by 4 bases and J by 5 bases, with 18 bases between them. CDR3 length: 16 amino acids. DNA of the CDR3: TGTGCCAGCAGCTCGCCGCGGCAGGGGACCCACAATGAGCAGTTCTTC. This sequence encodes CASSSPRQGTHNEQFF.

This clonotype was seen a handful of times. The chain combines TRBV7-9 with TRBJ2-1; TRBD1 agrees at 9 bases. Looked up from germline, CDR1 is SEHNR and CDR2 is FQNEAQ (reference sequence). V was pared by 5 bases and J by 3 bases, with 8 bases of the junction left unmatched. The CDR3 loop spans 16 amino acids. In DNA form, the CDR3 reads TGTGCCAGCAGCCGTGTCCGGGACAGGGTCTACAATGAGCAGTTCTTC. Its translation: CASSRVRDRVYNEQFF.

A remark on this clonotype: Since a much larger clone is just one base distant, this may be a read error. As DNA, the CDR3 is TGCGCCAGCAGCAAGCAAGGGGACAAGGGGTGGAATGAGCAGTACTTC. Protein: CASSKQGDKGWNEQYF. The chain has TRBV5-1 and TRBJ2-7, with a tentative D call TRBD1 (6 bases). Germline values: CDR1 SGHRS, CDR2 YFSETQ. The CDR3 has 16 amino acids. Between the trimmed V and J ends, which lost 4 bases and 7 bases, there was a span of 24 bases.

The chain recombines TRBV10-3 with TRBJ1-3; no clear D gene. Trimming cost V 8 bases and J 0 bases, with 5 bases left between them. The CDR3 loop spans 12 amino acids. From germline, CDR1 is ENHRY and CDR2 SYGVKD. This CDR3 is CAIGTSGNTIYF. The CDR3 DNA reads TGTGCCATCGGAACCTCTGGAAACACCATATATTTT.

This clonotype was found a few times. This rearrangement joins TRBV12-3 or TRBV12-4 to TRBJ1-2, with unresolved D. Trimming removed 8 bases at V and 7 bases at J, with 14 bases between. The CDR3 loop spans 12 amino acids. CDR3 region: CASGKDLGGYTF. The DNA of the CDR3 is TGTGCCAGCGGAAAGGACTTGGGTGGCTACACCTTC.

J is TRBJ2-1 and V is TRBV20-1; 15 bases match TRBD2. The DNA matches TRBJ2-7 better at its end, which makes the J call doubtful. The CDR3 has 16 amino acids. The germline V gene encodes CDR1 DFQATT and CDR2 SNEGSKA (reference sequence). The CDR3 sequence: CSARSRTSGGDNEQYF. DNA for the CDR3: TGCAGTGCTAGATCTAGGACTAGCGGGGGGGACAATGAGCAGTACTTC.

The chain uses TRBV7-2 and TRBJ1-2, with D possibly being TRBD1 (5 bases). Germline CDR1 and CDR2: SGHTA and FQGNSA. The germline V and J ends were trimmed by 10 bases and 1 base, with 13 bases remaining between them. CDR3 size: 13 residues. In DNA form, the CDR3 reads TGTGCCACTCGGGCCGACAGTAACTATGGCTACACCTTC. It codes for CATRADSNYGYTF.

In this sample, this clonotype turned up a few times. CDR3 residues: CASSLTSVRTTDTQYF. The DNA for the CDR3 is TGCGCCAGCAGCTTGACTAGCGTTCGAACCACAGATACGCAGTATTTT. V is TRBV5-1 and J is TRBJ2-3, with 7 bases identical to TRBD2. This CDR3 has 16 residues. Germline trimming cut 1 base from V and 2 bases from J; bases unmatched to any gene: 7. CDR1 SGHRS and CDR2 YFSETQ come from the germline V gene.

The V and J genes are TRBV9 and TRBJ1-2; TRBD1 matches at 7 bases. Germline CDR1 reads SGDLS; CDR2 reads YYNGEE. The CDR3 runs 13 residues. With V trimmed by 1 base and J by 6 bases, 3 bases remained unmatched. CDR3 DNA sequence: TGTGCCAGCAGCGTAAGCACAGGGGATGGCTACACCTTC. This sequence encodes CASSVSTGDGYTF.

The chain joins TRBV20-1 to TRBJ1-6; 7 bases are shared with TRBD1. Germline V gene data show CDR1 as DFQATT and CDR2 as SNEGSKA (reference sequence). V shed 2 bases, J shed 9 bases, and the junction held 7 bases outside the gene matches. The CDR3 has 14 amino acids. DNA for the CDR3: TGCAGTGCTAGACCAGACAGGGTTTCTTCACCCCTCCACTTT. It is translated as CSARPDRVSSPLHF.

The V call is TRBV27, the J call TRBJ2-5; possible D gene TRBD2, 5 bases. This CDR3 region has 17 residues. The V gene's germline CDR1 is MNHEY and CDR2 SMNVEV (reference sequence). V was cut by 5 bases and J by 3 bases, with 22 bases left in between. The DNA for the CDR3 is TGTGCCAGCAGTCCCCGTGGGGTTTGGAGGCCCGAAGAGACCCAGTACTTC. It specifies CASSPRGVWRPEETQYF.

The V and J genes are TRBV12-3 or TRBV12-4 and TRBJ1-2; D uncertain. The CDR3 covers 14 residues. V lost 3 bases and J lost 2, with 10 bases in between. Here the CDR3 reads CASSFPGLNYGYTF. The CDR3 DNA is TGTGCCAGCAGTTTCCCCGGCCTAAACTATGGCTACACCTTC.

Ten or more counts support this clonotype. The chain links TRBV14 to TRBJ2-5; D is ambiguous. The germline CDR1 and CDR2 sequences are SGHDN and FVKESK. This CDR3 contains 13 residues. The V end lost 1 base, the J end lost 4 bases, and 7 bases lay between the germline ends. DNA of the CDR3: TGTGCCAGCAGCCAAGGTTTTCGAGAGACCCAGTACTTC. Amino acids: CASSQGFRETQYF.